This TCR beta chain was found in a study of human T cells and chemical hapten exposure. Study details: Reading of the patch tests, which applied 0.01% DPC to the upper back, occurred at 6 days. TCR yield per sample varied, mainly due to pooled library volumes.

TCRdb re-called the RACE reads through MiXCR, storing one row per CDR3 protein. Of about 64,000 distinct CDR3 sequences in the sample, approximately 10% were seen once. The time point is: patch test 3, about 24 weeks after DPC sensitization. The treatment was: therapeutic diphenylcyclopropenone sensitization with weekly scalp DPC. The V gene's germline CDR1 is ENHRY and CDR2 SYGVKD. Trimming cost V 0 bases and J 3 bases, with 16 bases left between them. The CDR3 extends over 17 amino acids. V gene TRBV10-3 combines with J gene TRBJ2-3; D is uncertain. This receptor was taken from a woman younger than 45 with alopecia areata. Some clones in this sample may be carry-over from other donors' samples. Material: whole blood, obtained in connection with sensitization to the hapten diphenylcyclopropenone (DPC). The CDR3 bases are TGTGCCATCAGTGAGTCGAGAGACACCCGATTGACAGATACGCAGTATTTT. Its translation: CAISESRDTRLTDTQYF.